This entry concerns a single T cell receptor (beta chain). No antigen is known for it. These data originate in a study of T cells after yellow fever vaccination. General study results and limits: The secondary response showed a weaker magnitude and a faster peak, day 5 versus 15. Post-booster repertoires again held most primary-vaccination clones (around 95% CD4, roughly 88% CD8).

CDR3 length: 14 residues. CDR1 and CDR2 (germline): SEHNR, FQNEAQ (reference sequence). Trimming removed 5 bases at V and 4 bases at J, with 12 bases between. TCRdb fed the 5' RACE reads into MiXCR, producing one record per CDR3 protein. The sample yields roughly 300,000 distinct CDR3 sequences, around 6.8% seen once. The V call is TRBV7-9, the J call TRBJ1-3; D perhaps matches TRBD1 (6 bases). Here the sequenced sample was PBMCs, taken more than 35 days after the first yellow fever vaccination. The TCR was taken from a man aged 18 to 30 who received the YFV17D yellow fever vaccine. CDR3 sequence: CASSRWDKGNTIYF. The CDR3 DNA is TGTGCCAGCAGCCGATGGGACAAGGGAAACACCATATATTTT. Using reference TRBV7-9 and TRBJ1-3 for the parts outside the CDR3, the full variable domain is DTGVSQNPRHKITKRGQNVTFRCDPISEHNRLYWYRQTLGQGPEFLTYFQNEAQLEKSRLLSDRFSAERPKGSFSTLEIQRTEQGDSAMYLCASSRWDKGNTIYFGEGSWLTVV.